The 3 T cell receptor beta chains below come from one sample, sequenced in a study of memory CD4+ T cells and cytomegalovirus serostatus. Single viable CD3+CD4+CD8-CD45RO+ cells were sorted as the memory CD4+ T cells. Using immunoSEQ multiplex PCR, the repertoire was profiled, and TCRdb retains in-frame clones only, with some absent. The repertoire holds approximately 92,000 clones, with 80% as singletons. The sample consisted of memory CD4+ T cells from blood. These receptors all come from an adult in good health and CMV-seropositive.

The CDR3 region is CASSLDSSGYTF. As DNA, the CDR3 is TGTGCCAGCAGCTTAGACTCCAGCGGCTACACCTTC. The rearrangement joins TRBV5-6 to TRBJ1-2; D is undetermined. Between the trimmed V and J ends, which lost 2 bases and 8 bases, there was a span of 10 bases. The length of the CDR3 is 12 residues. Germline loops: CDR1 SGHDT, CDR2 YYEEEE.

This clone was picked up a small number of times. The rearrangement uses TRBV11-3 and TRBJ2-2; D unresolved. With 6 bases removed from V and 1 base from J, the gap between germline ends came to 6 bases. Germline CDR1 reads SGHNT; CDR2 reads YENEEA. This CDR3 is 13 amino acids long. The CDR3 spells CASSSQNTGELFF. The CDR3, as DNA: TGTGCCAGCAGTAGTCAGAACACCGGGGAGCTGTTTTTT.

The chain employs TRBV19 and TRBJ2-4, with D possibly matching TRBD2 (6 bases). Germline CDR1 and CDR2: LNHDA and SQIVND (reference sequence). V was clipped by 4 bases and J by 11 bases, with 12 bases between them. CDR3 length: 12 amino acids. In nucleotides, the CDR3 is TGTGCCAGTAGTAACGTCGGGGGTTTTCAGTACTTC. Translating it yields CASSNVGGFQYF.